What follows are 26 T cell receptor beta chains derived from one specimen sequenced in a study of beta chain features in type 1 diabetes. Study results and limitations: Shorter TCRB CDR3s, moderately but significantly so, marked every one of the four CD4+ subsets in Type 1 diabetes patients.

Their cognate antigens are unknown. Every isolated RNA sample was fully reverse transcribed, so sequencing captured expressed TCRB transcripts. Some clones are missing from TCRdb's copy, which holds only in-frame ones; the method was immunoSEQ multiplex PCR. The table records 53,000 or so clones, about 64% of them present only once. The sample was stem cell memory CD4+ T cells from blood. The receptors were sampled from a woman in her 30s with type 1 diabetes.

The V gene is TRBV4-2, the J gene TRBJ1-3; 10 positions match TRBD1. The CDR3 is 15 residues long. Germline CDR1 LGHNA, CDR2 YNFKEQ. V shed 5 bases and J 4 bases; nucleotides not matched to a gene: 5. The CDR3 is CASSFGTGDGNTIYF. For the CDR3, the DNA is TGTGCCAGCAGCTTCGGGACAGGGGACGGAAACACCATATATTTT.

The chain has TRBV11-3 and TRBJ1-5; D uncertain. The CDR3 contains 16 residues. Germline V gene lookup returns CDR1 SGHNT and CDR2 YENEEA. Trimming cost V 2 bases and J 0 bases, with 11 bases left between them. The CDR3 nucleotides read TGTGCCAGCAGCTTATTGCACTGTCTTAGCAATCAGCCCCAGCATTTT. This encodes CASSLLHCLSNQPQHF.

The chain uses TRBV28 and TRBJ2-7, with TRBD1 matching over 9 bases. V dropped 10 bases and J dropped 4; count of bases not matched to a gene: 8. Looked up from germline, CDR1 is MDHEN and CDR2 is SYDVKM. This CDR3 has 13 residues. The DNA for the CDR3 is TGTGCCACCCATAGGACAGGGGATTACGAGCAGTACTTC. This sequence encodes CATHRTGDYEQYF.

This clone turned up a few times. This chain joins TRBV29-1 and TRBJ2-5, with 8 bases fitting TRBD1. This CDR3 is 14 amino acids long. The junction had 7 bases not matched to a gene; V was cut back by 6 bases and J by 1 base. Germline lookup yields CDR1 SQVTM and CDR2 ANQGSEA. DNA for the CDR3: TGCAGCGTCCCGGGACAGGCCTCCCAAGAGACCCAGTACTTC. This sequence encodes CSVPGQASQETQYF.

The chain has TRBV5-1 and TRBJ2-5, with 10 bases that match TRBD2. V shed 4 bases, J shed 10 bases, and the junction held 13 bases outside the gene matches. CDR1 is SGHRS, CDR2 YFSETQ, per germline. The CDR3 extends over 15 amino acids. The chain's CDR3 is CASSPGTSEPRDQYF. The CDR3 region has the DNA TGCGCCAGCAGCCCCGGGACTAGCGAACCTCGGGACCAGTACTTC.

This clone was seen only a few times. Other DNA sequences from this sample encode an identical CDR3 as well. V gene TRBV23-1 combines with J gene TRBJ2-2, with 7 bases identical to TRBD1. TRBV23-1 is flagged as an ORF with uncertain function. Unmatched junction bases numbered 9, after V lost 0 bases and J lost 5 bases. The CDR3 is made up of 17 amino acids. This CDR3 is CASSQSNRGRRTGELFF. CDR3 nucleotide sequence: TGCGCCAGCAGTCAATCGAACAGGGGCAGGAGAACCGGGGAGCTGTTTTTT.

The CDR3 DNA follows: TGTGCCAGCAGCTTATTCAACAGACCGAACACTGAAGCTTTCTTT. It translates to CASSLFNRPNTEAFF. This chain joins TRBV7-2 and TRBJ1-1; no clear D. The CDR3 consists of 15 residues. V lost 2 bases and J 1 base, leaving 11 bases between the germline ends. Germline-derived CDR1 and CDR2 are SGHTA and FQGNSA.

The chain carries TRBV19 and TRBJ1-2; 7 bases align to TRBD1. V shed 6 bases and J 1 base; nucleotides not matched to a gene: 11. This CDR3 comprises 16 residues. Per the germline V gene, CDR1 is LNHDA and CDR2 is SQIVND (reference sequence). The CDR3 is CASRRQGRGLNYGYTF. The CDR3 DNA is TGTGCCAGTAGGCGACAGGGCCGGGGGCTTAACTATGGCTACACCTTC.

This clone has more than one count but fewer than ten. This rearrangement joins TRBV30 to TRBJ2-3; 7 nucleotides line up with TRBD2. Germline loops: CDR1 GTSNPN, CDR2 SVGIG (reference sequence). The CDR3 consists of 13 residues. With V trimmed by 3 bases and J by 4 bases, 4 bases remained unmatched. The CDR3 DNA is TGTGCCTGGAGATGGCGGGAGTCAGATACGCAGTATTTT. Translation: CAWRWRESDTQYF.

The rearrangement links TRBV19 to TRBJ2-5; tentatively, D is TRBD1 (7 bases). The germline V gene encodes CDR1 LNHDA and CDR2 SQIVND (reference sequence). V was shortened by 5 bases and J by 5 bases, with 15 bases between the two germline ends. The CDR3 has 14 amino acids. The CDR3 sequence: CASSGGGAGETQYF. CDR3 bases: TGTGCCAGTAGTGGAGGGGGCGCGGGGGAGACCCAGTACTTC.

The chain recombines TRBV27 with TRBJ2-3; 16 bases map to TRBD2. Germline-derived CDR1 and CDR2 are MNHEY and SMNVEV (reference sequence). Trimming removed 5 bases from V and 5 bases from J; junction bases left unmatched: 4. The CDR3 covers 16 residues. The CDR3 sequence: CASSPGLAGGLDTQYF. CDR3 nucleotide sequence: TGTGCCAGCAGTCCGGGACTAGCGGGAGGGCTAGATACGCAGTATTTT.

The gene calls are TRBV18 and TRBJ2-1, with 15 bases matching TRBD2. Germline V gives CDR1 KGHSH, CDR2 LQKENI. Trimming took 0 bases from V and 9 from J; bases not matched to a gene: 12. This CDR3 contains 19 residues. CDR3 residues: CASSPPVGLAGGVNGEQFF. DNA of the CDR3: TGTGCCAGCTCACCACCGGTCGGACTAGCGGGAGGGGTTAATGGTGAGCAGTTCTTC.

The chain links TRBV30 to TRBJ2-2; TRBD1 is a possible D gene (6 bases). The V end was cut by 5 bases, the J end by 1 base, with 11 bases between. CDR1 and CDR2 (germline): GTSNPN, SVGIG (reference sequence). The CDR3 length is 14 residues. Written as DNA, the CDR3 is TGTGCCTGGGGTGGGACATTGAACACCGGGGAGCTGTTTTTT. This translates into CAWGGTLNTGELFF.

V usage is TRBV14 and J usage is TRBJ2-1, with 9 bases fitting TRBD2. The J segment lost 2 bases and the V segment lost 4 bases, leaving 0 bases of the junction unmatched. Germline V gives CDR1 SGHDN, CDR2 FVKESK. The CDR3 extends over 14 amino acids. CDR3 in DNA: TGTGCCAGCAGCCGGACTAGCGCCTACAATGAGCAGTTCTTC. Protein sequence: CASSRTSAYNEQFF.

This rearrangement joins TRBV28 to TRBJ2-7, with 7 bases matching TRBD1. V dropped 7 bases and J dropped 3; count of bases not matched to a gene: 12. The V gene's germline CDR1 is MDHEN and CDR2 SYDVKM. The CDR3 sequence is 15 residues long. CDR3 nucleotides: TGTGCCAGCACCCGGGACAGACATCGGGGCTACGAGCAGTACTTC. Protein: CASTRDRHRGYEQYF.

The chain combines TRBV5-1 with TRBJ2-1; 7 nucleotides match TRBD2. There are 15 residues in the CDR3. J lost 6 bases, V lost 5 bases, and 11 bases had no gene match. Germline lookup yields CDR1 SGHRS and CDR2 YFSETQ. The CDR3 region is CASRGGVAGLNEQFF. The CDR3 bases are TGCGCCAGCAGGGGGGGGGTAGCGGGTCTCAATGAGCAGTTCTTC. Looking up the rest from reference TRBV5-1 and TRBJ2-1 gives the full variable domain: KAGVTQTPRYLIKTRGQQVTLSCSPISGHRSVSWYQQTPGQGLQFLFEYFSETQRNKGNFPGRFSGRQFSNSRSEMNVSTLELGDSALYLCASRGGVAGLNEQFFGPGTRLTVL.

This chain uses TRBV30 with TRBJ1-1, with 11 bases fitting TRBD1. Germline V gives CDR1 GTSNPN, CDR2 SVGIG (reference sequence). V shed 0 bases, J shed 4 bases, and the junction held 1 base outside the gene matches. This CDR3 is built from 14 residues. The CDR3 loop reads CAWSVGTGGTEAFF. The DNA of the CDR3 is TGTGCCTGGAGTGTAGGGACAGGGGGCACTGAAGCTTTCTTT.

This chain links TRBV10-3 with TRBJ1-2; TRBD1 agrees at 7 bases. Germline values: CDR1 ENHRY, CDR2 SYGVKD. The CDR3 contains 13 residues. V shed 9 bases, J shed 5 bases, and the junction held 9 bases outside the gene matches. The CDR3 loop reads CAISPGTEYGYTF. DNA of the CDR3: TGTGCCATTTCTCCCGGGACAGAGTATGGCTACACCTTC.

This clone has just a few counts. The V call is TRBV6-1, the J call TRBJ1-1; D ambiguous. Trimming stripped 2 bases from V and 11 bases from J, with 12 bases between. This CDR3 is built from 12 residues. Looked up from germline, CDR1 is MNHNS and CDR2 is SASEGT. The CDR3 region is CASSETRIRAFF. The CDR3 bases are TGTGCCAGCAGTGAAACGCGAATACGGGCTTTCTTT.

The V gene is TRBV6-5, the J gene TRBJ2-7; 11 nucleotides match TRBD2. Trimming cost V 3 bases and J 6 bases; bases outside gene matches: 4. The CDR3 is made up of 14 amino acids. Per germline, CDR1 MNHEY and CDR2 SVGAGI. This chain's CDR3 is CASSYLAGGGEQYF. In DNA, the CDR3 is TGTGCCAGCAGTTATCTAGCGGGAGGAGGCGAGCAGTACTTC.

This clone appeared once. The chain links TRBV11-2 to TRBJ1-1, with 7 nucleotides matching TRBD1. The CDR3 has 15 amino acids. V was clipped by 4 bases and J by 2 bases; unmatched bases: 7. Per germline, CDR1 SGHAT and CDR2 FQNNGV. CDR3 nucleotide sequence: TGTGCCAGCAGCTCCTTACAGGGGAGAAACACTGAAGCTTTCTTT. Its translation: CASSSLQGRNTEAFF.

CDR3: CASSVGLAGGSDTQYF. CDR3 DNA sequence: TGTGCCAGCAGCGTAGGGCTAGCGGGAGGTTCAGATACGCAGTATTTT. The chain links TRBV9 to TRBJ2-3; TRBD2 matches at 11 bases. Germline CDR1 is SGDLS and CDR2 is YYNGEE. V trimming: 0 bases; J trimming: 4 bases; junction bases outside the gene matches: 4. This CDR3 is 16 amino acids long.

Concerning this clone: An end of the junction does not agree with germline; a read error may underlie this. V is TRBV18 and J is TRBJ2-1; no clear D. The CDR3 consists of 16 residues. CDR1 and CDR2 from the germline V gene are KGHSH and LQKENI. CDR3 nucleotide sequence: TGTGCCAGCTCGCCACAGACTTTCATCTCCTACAATGAGCAGTTCTTC. As protein: CASSPQTFISYNEQFF.

The V and J genes are TRBV2 and TRBJ2-2; TRBD2 aligns across 12 bases. CDR3 length equals 16 residues. With V trimmed by 2 bases and J by 7 bases, 5 bases remained unmatched. Germline CDR1 reads SNHLY; CDR2 reads FYNNEI. CDR3 nucleotide sequence: TGTGCCAGCAGTGAATTGACTAGCGGGAGCTACGGGGAGCTGTTTTTT. It encodes CASSELTSGSYGELFF.

The rearrangement links TRBV10-1 to TRBJ2-5, with 8 bases matching TRBD1. Germline assignment: CDR1 WNHNN and CDR2 SYGVQD (reference sequence). The CDR3 contains 15 residues. V dropped 2 bases and J dropped 2; count of bases not matched to a gene: 4. CDR3 loop: CASSEGRGRQETQYF. In DNA form, the CDR3 reads TGCGCCAGCAGTGAGGGCAGGGGGCGGCAAGAGACCCAGTACTTC.

This clone was observed a handful of times. The chain carries TRBV28 and TRBJ1-5, with 11 nucleotides matching TRBD1. Germline V gene lookup returns CDR1 MDHEN and CDR2 SYDVKM. V was pared by 1 base and J by 5 bases, with 10 bases of the junction left unmatched. The CDR3 is made up of 18 amino acids. The CDR3 DNA reads TGTGCCAGCAGTTTATCCCATGGACAGGGGGCCTTAGATCAGCCCCAGCATTTT. Its protein product is CASSLSHGQGALDQPQHF.